The 21 T cell receptor beta chains in this list originate from one sample, sequenced in a study of blood T cell repertoires in COVID-19. Using immunoSEQ multiplex PCR, the repertoire was profiled, and TCRdb retains in-frame clones only, with some absent. In the table there are around 150,000 clones, about three quarters of which are singletons. The sample was peripheral blood. These receptors came from a man aged 60-69 years with acute or convalescent COVID-19.

The V call is TRBV27, the J call TRBJ1-5; 7 bases map to TRBD1. Looked up from germline, CDR1 is MNHEY and CDR2 is SMNVEV (reference sequence). V shed 3 bases and J 4 bases; nucleotides not matched to a gene: 3. The CDR3 contains 14 residues. This CDR3 reads CASSFRDSNQPQHF. CDR3 nucleotide sequence: TGTGCCAGCAGTTTTCGGGACAGTAATCAGCCCCAGCATTTT.

This chain connects TRBV7-2 to TRBJ1-2; weak D call: TRBD1 (6 bases). Trimming stripped 5 bases from V and 0 bases from J, with 10 bases between. CDR3 length equals 14 residues. Germline V gene sequence: CDR1 SGHTA, CDR2 FQGNSA. The CDR3 DNA sequence: TGTGCCAGCAGCCCAGGACAGTCTAACTATGGCTACACCTTC. Translated: CASSPGQSNYGYTF.

The V and J genes are TRBV18 and TRBJ2-7, with 8 nucleotides matching TRBD1. Germline trimming cut 3 bases from V and 0 bases from J; bases unmatched to any gene: 10. In germline, CDR1 is KGHSH, CDR2 LQKENI. This CDR3 comprises 17 residues. CDR3 in amino acids: CASSPSLGQGFSYEQYF. CDR3 DNA sequence: TGTGCCAGCTCACCTTCATTAGGACAGGGATTCTCCTACGAGCAGTACTTC.

CDR3 bases: TGCAGTGCTAGTTTAACCCCATCTAGCTATGGCTACACCTTC. Residues: CSASLTPSSYGYTF. The chain carries TRBV20-1 and TRBJ1-2; no clear D. CDR1 is DFQATT and CDR2 is SNEGSKA in the germline V gene (reference sequence). CDR3 length equals 14 residues. V was trimmed by 3 bases and J by 4 bases, leaving 15 bases between them.

This chain joins TRBV5-1 and TRBJ1-1, with TRBD1 matching 11 bases. The length of the CDR3 is 18 residues. V was pared by 4 bases and J by 5 bases, with 16 bases of the junction left unmatched. Germline CDR1 and CDR2: SGHRS and YFSETQ. CDR3 sequence reads: CASSHGQGASGGETEAFF. The CDR3 DNA is TGCGCCAGCAGCCACGGACAGGGGGCCTCCGGGGGAGAAACTGAAGCTTTCTTT.

The CDR3 sequence is CASSLLNQPQHF. The DNA of the CDR3 is TGTGCCAGCAGTCTACTCAATCAGCCCCAGCATTTT. This sequence joins TRBV12-3 or TRBV12-4 and TRBJ1-5, with unresolved D. CDR3 size: 12 residues. The V gene lost 5 bases and the J gene lost 3 bases, with 5 bases spanning the gap.

This sequence joins TRBV6-5 and TRBJ1-1; no clear D gene. The V and J ends lost 2 bases and 3 bases respectively, with 10 bases between them. CDR1 is MNHEY and CDR2 is SVGAGI in the germline V gene. The CDR3 length is 14 residues. The CDR3 sequence is CASSYRESYTEAFF. CDR3 DNA: TGTGCCAGCAGTTACAGGGAGAGTTACACTGAAGCTTTCTTT.

The chain recombines TRBV5-6 with TRBJ2-1, with 8 bases aligning to TRBD1. From germline, CDR1 is SGHDT and CDR2 YYEEEE. This CDR3 is built from 16 residues. With V trimmed by 4 bases and J by 0 bases, 6 bases remained unmatched. CDR3 in amino acids: CASSAGDRSSYNEQFF. In DNA, the CDR3 is TGTGCCAGCAGCGCCGGGGACAGGAGCTCCTACAATGAGCAGTTCTTC.

The gene calls are TRBV5-1 and TRBJ2-3, with D hard to call. Trimming removed 4 bases at V and 1 base at J, with 10 bases between. The CDR3 length is 14 residues. Germline loops: CDR1 SGHRS, CDR2 YFSETQ. The CDR3 protein is CASSDVGGTDTQYF. The CDR3 bases are TGCGCCAGCAGCGACGTTGGAGGCACAGATACGCAGTATTTT.

The rearrangement links TRBV19 to TRBJ2-7, with 8 positions matching TRBD1. V lost 5 bases to trimming and J lost 1 base; unmatched junction nucleotides: 4. CDR3 length: 14 residues. Germline CDR1 LNHDA, CDR2 SQIVND (reference sequence). The CDR3 region is CASSATGGSYEQYF. The CDR3 DNA reads as TGTGCCAGTAGTGCTACAGGGGGTTCCTACGAGCAGTACTTC. Supplemented by reference TRBV19 and TRBJ2-7, the full variable domain reads DGGITQSPKYLFRKEGQNVTLSCEQNLNHDAMYWYRQDPGQGLRLIYYSQIVNDFQKGDIAEGYSVSREKKESFPLTVTSAQKNPTAFYLCASSATGGSYEQYFGPGTRLTVT.

The J gene is TRBJ1-2, the V gene TRBV27; D is undetermined. Trimming pared 6 bases from V and 0 bases from J, leaving 11 bases between. This CDR3 has 14 amino acids. Per germline, CDR1 MNHEY and CDR2 SMNVEV (reference sequence). CDR3 coding DNA: TGTGCCAGCAGCTTCGCGGAGACTAACTATGGCTACACCTTC. Residues: CASSFAETNYGYTF.

This sequence joins TRBV24-1 and TRBJ2-7, with a weak D call TRBD1 (6 bases). CDR3 length: 15 amino acids. Germline CDR1 KGHDR, CDR2 SFDVKD. V was pared by 7 bases and J by 4 bases, with 19 bases between. Here the CDR3 DNA reads TGTGCCACCAGCGACGCCAGGGGATTTTCTTACGAGCAGTACTTC. Translating gives CATSDARGFSYEQYF.

The chain employs TRBV9 and TRBJ1-3; tentatively, D is TRBD1 (6 bases). V lost 4 bases, J lost 2 bases, and 10 bases lay in between. The CDR3 is 14 residues long. Germline V gene sequence: CDR1 SGDLS, CDR2 YYNGEE. The CDR3 coding sequence is TGTGCCAGCAGCCCAAACAGGGCTGGAAACACCATATATTTT. Amino acids: CASSPNRAGNTIYF.

The V call is TRBV7-6, the J call TRBJ2-2, with TRBD1 matching 7 bases. The CDR3 has 17 residues. J was trimmed by 4 bases and V by 2 bases; bases with no gene match: 10. Germline assignment: CDR1 SGHVS and CDR2 FNYEAQ. The CDR3 loop is CASSLTPMTGITGELFF. CDR3 nucleotides: TGTGCCAGCAGCTTAACACCTATGACAGGGATCACCGGGGAGCTGTTTTTT.

The chain combines TRBV5-1 with TRBJ2-5; 9 positions agree with TRBD1. V was pared by 4 bases and J by 4 bases, with 5 bases of the junction left unmatched. Germline assignment: CDR1 SGHRS and CDR2 YFSETQ. This CDR3 comprises 14 residues. CDR3 DNA: TGCGCCAGCAGCCCCGGGACAGGGATAGAGACCCAGTACTTC. This encodes CASSPGTGIETQYF. Complete variable domain (other parts from reference TRBV5-1 and TRBJ2-5): KAGVTQTPRYLIKTRGQQVTLSCSPISGHRSVSWYQQTPGQGLQFLFEYFSETQRNKGNFPGRFSGRQFSNSRSEMNVSTLELGDSALYLCASSPGTGIETQYFGPGTRLLVL.

The rearrangement links TRBV18 to TRBJ2-7, with TRBD2 matching over 8 bases. The V gene end was trimmed by 1 base and the J gene end by 4 bases; junction bases not matched to a gene: 9. The V gene's germline CDR1 is KGHSH and CDR2 LQKENI. The CDR3 is made up of 16 amino acids. The CDR3 loop reads CASSPQAASGGYEQYF. The CDR3 DNA follows: TGTGCCAGCTCACCACAAGCGGCCAGCGGGGGTTACGAGCAGTACTTC. The full variable domain, completed using reference TRBV18 and TRBJ2-7, is NAGVMQNPRHLVRRRGQEARLRCSPMKGHSHVYWYRQLPEEGLKFMVYLQKENIIDESGMPKERFSAEFPKEGPSILRIQQVVRGDSAAYFCASSPQAASGGYEQYFGPGTRLTVT.

The rearrangement uses TRBV11-3 and TRBJ2-7, with TRBD2 matching over 8 bases. CDR3 size: 14 residues. Trimming took 4 bases from V and 2 from J; bases not matched to a gene: 4. Germline CDR1 SGHNT, CDR2 YENEEA. CDR3 nucleotides: TGTGCCAGCAGCTCCCGGGAGGGGGCCTACGAGCAGTACTTC. Residues: CASSSREGAYEQYF.

This clone was counted ten times or more. The chain couples TRBV5-1 to TRBJ1-5; TRBD1 aligns across 9 bases. J was trimmed by 4 bases and V by 4 bases; bases with no gene match: 3. The CDR3 sequence is 14 residues long. Germline values: CDR1 SGHRS, CDR2 YFSETQ. CDR3 protein: CASSPGQGNQPQHF. The CDR3 nucleotides read TGCGCCAGCAGCCCGGGACAGGGAAATCAGCCCCAGCATTTT.

The chain links TRBV12-3 or TRBV12-4 to TRBJ2-5, with D hard to call. Trimming took off 3 bases at V and 5 bases at J, with 10 bases between the two ends. The CDR3 has 13 amino acids. This chain's CDR3 is CASSLARVETQYF. CDR3 nucleotide sequence: TGTGCCAGCAGTTTGGCTAGAGTTGAGACCCAGTACTTC.

The chain couples TRBV7-2 to TRBJ2-5; D perhaps matches TRBD2 (5 bases). V lost 4 bases to trimming and J lost 0 bases, with 15 bases between them. CDR3 length: 16 residues. The germline V gene has CDR1 SGHTA and CDR2 FQGNSA. The CDR3 protein is CASSSSGRIYQETQYF. DNA for the CDR3: TGTGCCAGCAGCTCAAGCGGACGAATCTACCAAGAGACCCAGTACTTC. Complete variable domain (other parts from reference TRBV7-2 and TRBJ2-5): GAGVSQSPSNKVTEKGKDVELRCDPISGHTALYWYRQSLGQGLEFLIYFQGNSAPDKSGLPSDRFSAERTGGSVSTLTIQRTQQEDSAVYLCASSSSGRIYQETQYFGPGTRLLVL.

The rearrangement links TRBV5-6 to TRBJ2-5; 8 positions agree with TRBD1. Germline assignment: CDR1 SGHDT and CDR2 YYEEEE. V was clipped by 2 bases and J by 3 bases; unmatched bases: 3. This CDR3 contains 14 residues. CDR3 in DNA: TGTGCCAGCAGCTTCAGGGGGCTCAAAGAGACCCAGTACTTC. Protein: CASSFRGLKETQYF.